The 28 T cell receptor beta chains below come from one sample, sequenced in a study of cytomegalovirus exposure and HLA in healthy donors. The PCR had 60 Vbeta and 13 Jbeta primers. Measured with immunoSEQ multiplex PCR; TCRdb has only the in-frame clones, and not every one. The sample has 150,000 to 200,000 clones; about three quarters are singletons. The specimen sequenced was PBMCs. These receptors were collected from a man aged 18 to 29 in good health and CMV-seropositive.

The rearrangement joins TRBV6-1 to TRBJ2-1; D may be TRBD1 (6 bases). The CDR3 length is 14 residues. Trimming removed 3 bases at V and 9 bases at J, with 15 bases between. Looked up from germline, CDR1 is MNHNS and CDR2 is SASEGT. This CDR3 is CASSDMYRALEQFF. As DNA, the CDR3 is TGTGCCAGCAGTGATATGTACAGGGCCCTTGAGCAGTTCTTC.

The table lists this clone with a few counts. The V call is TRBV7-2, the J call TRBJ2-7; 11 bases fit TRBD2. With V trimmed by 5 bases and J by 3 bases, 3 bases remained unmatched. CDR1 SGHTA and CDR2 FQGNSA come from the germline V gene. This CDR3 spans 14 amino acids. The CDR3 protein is CASSQTSGDYEQYV. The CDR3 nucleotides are TGTGCCAGCAGCCAGACTAGCGGGGACTACGAGCAGTACGTC.

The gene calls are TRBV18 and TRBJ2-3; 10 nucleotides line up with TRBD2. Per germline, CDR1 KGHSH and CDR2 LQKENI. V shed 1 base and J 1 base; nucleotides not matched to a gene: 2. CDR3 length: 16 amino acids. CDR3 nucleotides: TGTGCCAGCTCACCACAGCGGGGGGGAGGCACAGATACGCAGTATTTT. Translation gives CASSPQRGGGTDTQYF.

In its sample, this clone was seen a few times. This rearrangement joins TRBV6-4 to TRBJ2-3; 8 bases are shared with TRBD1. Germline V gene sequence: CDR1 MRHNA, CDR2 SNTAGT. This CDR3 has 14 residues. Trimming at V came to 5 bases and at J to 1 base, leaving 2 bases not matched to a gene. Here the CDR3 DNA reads TGTGCCAGCAGTACAGGGGGTGGCACAGATACGCAGTATTTT. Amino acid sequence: CASSTGGGTDTQYF.

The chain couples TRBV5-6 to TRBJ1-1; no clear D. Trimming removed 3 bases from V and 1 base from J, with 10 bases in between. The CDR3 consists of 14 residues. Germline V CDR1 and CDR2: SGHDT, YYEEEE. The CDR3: CASSSSEANTEAFF. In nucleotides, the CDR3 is TGTGCCAGCAGCTCTTCTGAGGCGAACACTGAAGCTTTCTTT.

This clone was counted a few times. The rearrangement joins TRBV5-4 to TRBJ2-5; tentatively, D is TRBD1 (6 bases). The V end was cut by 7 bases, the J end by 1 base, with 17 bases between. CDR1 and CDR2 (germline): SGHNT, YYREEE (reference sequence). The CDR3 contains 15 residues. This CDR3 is CASHGNRASQETQYF. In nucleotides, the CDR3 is TGTGCCAGCCATGGGAACAGGGCAAGCCAAGAGACCCAGTACTTC.

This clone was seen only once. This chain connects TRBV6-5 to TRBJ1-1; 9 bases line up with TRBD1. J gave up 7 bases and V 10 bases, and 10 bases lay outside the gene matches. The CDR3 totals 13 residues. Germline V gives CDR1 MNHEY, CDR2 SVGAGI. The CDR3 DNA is TGTGCCATCCGGGACAGGGTGGTCGGTGAAGCTTTCTTT. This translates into CAIRDRVVGEAFF.

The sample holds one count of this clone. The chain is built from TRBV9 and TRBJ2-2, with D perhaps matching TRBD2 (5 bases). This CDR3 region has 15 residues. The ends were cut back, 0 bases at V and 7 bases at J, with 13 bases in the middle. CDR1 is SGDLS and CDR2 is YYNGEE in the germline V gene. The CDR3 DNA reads TGTGCCAGCAGCGTAGAGGCCTACGGGAACGGGGAGCTGTTTTTT. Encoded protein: CASSVEAYGNGELFF.

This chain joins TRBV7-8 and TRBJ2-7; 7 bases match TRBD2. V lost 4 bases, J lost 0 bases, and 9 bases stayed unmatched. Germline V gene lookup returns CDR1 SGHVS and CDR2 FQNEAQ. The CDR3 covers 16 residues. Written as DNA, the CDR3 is TGTGCCAGCAGCTCCCAGGACCAGCGGGACTCCTACGAGCAGTACGTC. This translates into CASSSQDQRDSYEQYV.

The CDR3 here is CASSLPTPVDSPLHF. The CDR3 coding sequence is TGTGCCAGCAGTTTACCAACACCAGTGGATTCACCCCTCCACTTT. V usage is TRBV28 and J usage is TRBJ1-6; D remains unclear. Germline-derived CDR1 and CDR2 are MDHEN and SYDVKM. CDR3 length: 15 residues. Trimming pared 2 bases from V and 8 bases from J, leaving 13 bases between.

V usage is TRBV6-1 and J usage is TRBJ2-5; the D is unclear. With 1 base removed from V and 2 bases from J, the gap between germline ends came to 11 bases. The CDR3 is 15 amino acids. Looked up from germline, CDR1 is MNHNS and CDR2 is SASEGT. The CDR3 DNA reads TGTGCCAGCAGTGAAGGGGCAGTCGAACAAGAGACCCAGTACTTC. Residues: CASSEGAVEQETQYF.

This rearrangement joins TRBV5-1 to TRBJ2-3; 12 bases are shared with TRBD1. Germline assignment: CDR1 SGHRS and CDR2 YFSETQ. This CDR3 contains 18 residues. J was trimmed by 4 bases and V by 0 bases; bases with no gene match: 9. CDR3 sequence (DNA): TGCGCCAGCAGCTTGGACGGGACAGGGGGCGAAGCCTCAGATACGCAGTATTTT. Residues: CASSLDGTGGEASDTQYF.

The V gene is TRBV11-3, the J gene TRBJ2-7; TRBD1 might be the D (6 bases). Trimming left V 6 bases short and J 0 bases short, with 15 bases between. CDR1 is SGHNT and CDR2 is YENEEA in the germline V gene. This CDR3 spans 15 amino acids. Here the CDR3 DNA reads TGTGCCAGCAGTAAAACCCCGACAGGCTCCTACGAGCAGTACGTC. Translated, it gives CASSKTPTGSYEQYV.

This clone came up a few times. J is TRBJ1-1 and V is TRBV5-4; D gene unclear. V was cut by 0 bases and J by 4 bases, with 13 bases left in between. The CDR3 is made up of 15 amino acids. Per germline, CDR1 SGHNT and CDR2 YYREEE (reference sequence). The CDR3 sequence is CASSLGSGSGTEAFF. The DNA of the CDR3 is TGTGCCAGCAGCTTGGGATCAGGCAGTGGCACTGAAGCTTTCTTT.

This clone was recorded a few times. CDR3 nucleotide sequence: TGTGCCAGCAGTTTCGGGGACAGGGTGAACACTGAAGCTTTCTTT. Protein product: CASSFGDRVNTEAFF. The gene calls are TRBV28 and TRBJ1-1; 9 nucleotides line up with TRBD1. Germline trimming cut 3 bases from V and 0 bases from J; bases unmatched to any gene: 2. The V gene's germline CDR1 is MDHEN and CDR2 SYDVKM. The CDR3 is made up of 15 amino acids. The full variable domain, its missing parts supplied by reference TRBV28 and TRBJ1-1, is DVKVTQSSRYLVKRTGEKVFLECVQDMDHENMFWYRQDPGLGLRLIYFSYDVKMKEKGDIPEGYSVSREKKERFSLILESASTNQTSMYLCASSFGDRVNTEAFFGQGTRLTVV.

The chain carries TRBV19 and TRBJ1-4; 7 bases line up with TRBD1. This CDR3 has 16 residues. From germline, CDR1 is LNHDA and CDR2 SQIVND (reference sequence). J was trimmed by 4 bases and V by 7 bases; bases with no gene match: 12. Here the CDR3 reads CASTLRGQPNNEKLFF. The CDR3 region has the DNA TGTGCCAGTACCCTAAGGGGACAGCCGAATAATGAAAAACTGTTTTTT.

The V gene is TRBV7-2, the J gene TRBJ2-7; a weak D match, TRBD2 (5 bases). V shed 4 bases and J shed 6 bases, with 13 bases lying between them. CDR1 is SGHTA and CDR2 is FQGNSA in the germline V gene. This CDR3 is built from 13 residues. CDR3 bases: TGTGCCAGCAGCTCCCACCTAGCATCCGAGCAGTACGTC. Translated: CASSSHLASEQYV.

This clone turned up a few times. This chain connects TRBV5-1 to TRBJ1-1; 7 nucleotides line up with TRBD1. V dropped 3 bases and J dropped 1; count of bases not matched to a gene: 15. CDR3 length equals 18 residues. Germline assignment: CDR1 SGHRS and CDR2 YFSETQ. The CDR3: CASSSGTDRAPSNTEAFF. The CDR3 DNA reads TGCGCCAGCAGCTCGGGGACTGACAGGGCGCCATCGAACACTGAAGCTTTCTTT.

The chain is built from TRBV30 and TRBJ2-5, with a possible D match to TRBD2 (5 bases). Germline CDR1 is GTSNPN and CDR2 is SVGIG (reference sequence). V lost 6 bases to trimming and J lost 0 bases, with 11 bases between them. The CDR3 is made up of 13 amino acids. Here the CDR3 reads CACSPGYQETQYF. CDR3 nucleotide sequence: TGTGCCTGTTCCCCGGGGTACCAAGAGACCCAGTACTTC.

CDR3 protein: CASSFLGGGQPQHF. The CDR3 DNA reads as TGTGCCAGCAGTTTTTTGGGAGGCGGTCAGCCCCAGCATTTT. The chain recombines TRBV27 with TRBJ1-5; D is unresolved. The CDR3 contains 14 residues. V dropped 3 bases and J dropped 6 bases, with 12 bases sitting between them. CDR1 is MNHEY, CDR2 SMNVEV, per germline (reference sequence).

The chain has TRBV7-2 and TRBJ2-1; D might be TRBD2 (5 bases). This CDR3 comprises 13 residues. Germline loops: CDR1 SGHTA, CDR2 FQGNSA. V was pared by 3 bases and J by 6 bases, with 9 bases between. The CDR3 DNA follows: TGTGCCAGCAGCTTTGACTATTTCAATGAGCAGTTCTTC. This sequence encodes CASSFDYFNEQFF.

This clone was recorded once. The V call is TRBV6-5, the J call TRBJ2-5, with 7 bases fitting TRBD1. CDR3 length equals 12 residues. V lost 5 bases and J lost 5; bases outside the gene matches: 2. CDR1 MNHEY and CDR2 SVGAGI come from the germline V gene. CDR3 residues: CASSRGRETQYF. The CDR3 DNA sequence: TGTGCCAGCAGTAGGGGGCGGGAGACCCAGTACTTC.

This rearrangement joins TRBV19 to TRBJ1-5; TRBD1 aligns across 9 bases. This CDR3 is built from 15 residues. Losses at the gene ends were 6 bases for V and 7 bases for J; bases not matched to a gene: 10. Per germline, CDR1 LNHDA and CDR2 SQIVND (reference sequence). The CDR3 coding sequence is TGTGCCAGTAGCCCCGGGACAGGGATGGCCCAGCCCCAGCATTTT. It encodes CASSPGTGMAQPQHF.

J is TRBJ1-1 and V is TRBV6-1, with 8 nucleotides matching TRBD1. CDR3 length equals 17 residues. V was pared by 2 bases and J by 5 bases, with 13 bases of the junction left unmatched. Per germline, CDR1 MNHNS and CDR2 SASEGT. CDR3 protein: CASSELGLTGGWTEAFF. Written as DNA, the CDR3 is TGTGCCAGCAGTGAATTGGGCCTAACAGGGGGATGGACTGAAGCTTTCTTT.

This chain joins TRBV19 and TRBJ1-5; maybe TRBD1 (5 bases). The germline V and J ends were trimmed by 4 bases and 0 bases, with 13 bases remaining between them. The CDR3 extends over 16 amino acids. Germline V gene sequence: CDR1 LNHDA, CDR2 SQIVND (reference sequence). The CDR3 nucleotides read TGTGCCAGTAGTAGGTGGGTCAGGGATAGCAATCAGCCCCAGCATTTT. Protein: CASSRWVRDSNQPQHF.

The CDR3, as DNA: TGTGCCAGCAGCTCTAGACTAGCGGGATCCTCAGATACGCAGTATTTT. Amino acid sequence: CASSSRLAGSSDTQYF. The V and J genes are TRBV11-3 and TRBJ2-3; TRBD2 aligns across 11 bases. V shed 4 bases, J shed 4 bases, and the junction held 7 bases outside the gene matches. In germline, CDR1 is SGHNT, CDR2 YENEEA. This CDR3 contains 16 residues.

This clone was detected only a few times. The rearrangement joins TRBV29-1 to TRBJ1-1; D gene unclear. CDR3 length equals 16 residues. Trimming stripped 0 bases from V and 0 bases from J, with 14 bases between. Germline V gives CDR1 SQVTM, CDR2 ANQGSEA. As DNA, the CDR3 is TGCAGCGTTGAAGATCCTTGGGAGGGCCTGAACACTGAAGCTTTCTTT. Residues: CSVEDPWEGLNTEAFF.

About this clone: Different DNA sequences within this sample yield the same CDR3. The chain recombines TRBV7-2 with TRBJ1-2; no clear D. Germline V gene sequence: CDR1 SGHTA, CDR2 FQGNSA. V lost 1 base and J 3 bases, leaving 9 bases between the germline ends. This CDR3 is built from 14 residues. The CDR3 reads CASSLGSGDYGYTF. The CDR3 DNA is TGTGCCAGCAGCTTAGGGTCGGGAGACTATGGCTACACCTTC.